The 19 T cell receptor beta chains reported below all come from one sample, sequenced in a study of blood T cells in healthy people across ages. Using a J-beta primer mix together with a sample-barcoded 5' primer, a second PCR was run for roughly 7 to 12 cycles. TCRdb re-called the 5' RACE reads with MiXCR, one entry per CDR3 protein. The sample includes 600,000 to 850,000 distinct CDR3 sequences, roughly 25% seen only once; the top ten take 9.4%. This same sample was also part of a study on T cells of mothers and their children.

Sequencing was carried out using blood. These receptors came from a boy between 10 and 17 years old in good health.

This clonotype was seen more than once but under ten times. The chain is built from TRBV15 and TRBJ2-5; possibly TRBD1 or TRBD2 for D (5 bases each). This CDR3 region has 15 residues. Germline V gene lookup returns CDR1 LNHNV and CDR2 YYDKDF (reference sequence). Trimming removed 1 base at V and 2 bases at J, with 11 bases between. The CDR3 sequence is CATSRGEGRQETQYF. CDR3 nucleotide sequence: TGTGCCACCAGCAGAGGAGAGGGGCGGCAAGAGACCCAGTACTTC. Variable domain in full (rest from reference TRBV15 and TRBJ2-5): DAMVIQNPRYQVTQFGKPVTLSCSQTLNHNVMYWYQQKSSQAPKLLFHYYDKDFNNEADTPDNFQSRRPNTSFCFLDIRSPGLGDTAMYLCATSRGEGRQETQYFGPGTRLLVL.

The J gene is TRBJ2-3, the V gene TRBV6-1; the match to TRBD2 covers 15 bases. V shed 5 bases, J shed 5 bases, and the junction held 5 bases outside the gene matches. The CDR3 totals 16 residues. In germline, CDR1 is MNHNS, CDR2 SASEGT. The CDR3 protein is CASSRTSGRARDTQYF. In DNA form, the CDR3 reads TGTGCCAGCAGTCGGACTAGCGGGAGGGCTCGAGATACGCAGTATTTT.

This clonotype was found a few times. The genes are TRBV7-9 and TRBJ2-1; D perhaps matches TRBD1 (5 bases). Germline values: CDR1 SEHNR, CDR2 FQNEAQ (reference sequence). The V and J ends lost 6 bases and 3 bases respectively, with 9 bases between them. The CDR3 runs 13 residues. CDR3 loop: CASRRQNYNEQFF. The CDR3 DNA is TGTGCCAGCAGGCGACAGAACTACAATGAGCAGTTCTTC.

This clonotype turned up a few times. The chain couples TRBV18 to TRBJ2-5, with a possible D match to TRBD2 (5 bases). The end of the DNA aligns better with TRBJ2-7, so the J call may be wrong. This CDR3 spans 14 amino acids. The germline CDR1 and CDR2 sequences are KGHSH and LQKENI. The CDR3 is CASSPGTSAYEQYF. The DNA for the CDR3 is TGTGCCAGCTCACCAGGCACTAGTGCCTACGAGCAGTACTTC.

The CDR3 protein is CSVAGLLTYEQYF. The CDR3 DNA reads as TGCAGCGTTGCGGGACTCCTAACCTACGAGCAGTACTTC. This chain links TRBV29-1 with TRBJ2-1, with D maybe TRBD2 (6 bases). The end of the DNA aligns better with TRBJ2-7, so the J call may be wrong. CDR3 length equals 13 residues. Germline assignment: CDR1 SQVTM and CDR2 ANQGSEA.

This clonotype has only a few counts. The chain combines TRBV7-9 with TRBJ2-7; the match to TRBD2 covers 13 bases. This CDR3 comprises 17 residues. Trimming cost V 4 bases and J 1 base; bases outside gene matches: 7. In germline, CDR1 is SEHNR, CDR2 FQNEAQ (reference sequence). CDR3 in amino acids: CASSSGLAGVVSYEQYF. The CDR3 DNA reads TGTGCCAGCAGCTCAGGACTAGCGGGAGTAGTGTCCTACGAGCAGTACTTC.

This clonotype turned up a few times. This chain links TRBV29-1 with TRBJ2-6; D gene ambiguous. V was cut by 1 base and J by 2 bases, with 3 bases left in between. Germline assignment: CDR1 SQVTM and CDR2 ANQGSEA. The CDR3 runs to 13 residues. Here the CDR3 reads CSVEATGANVLTF. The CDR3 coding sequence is TGCAGCGTTGAAGCTACTGGGGCCAACGTCCTGACTTTC.

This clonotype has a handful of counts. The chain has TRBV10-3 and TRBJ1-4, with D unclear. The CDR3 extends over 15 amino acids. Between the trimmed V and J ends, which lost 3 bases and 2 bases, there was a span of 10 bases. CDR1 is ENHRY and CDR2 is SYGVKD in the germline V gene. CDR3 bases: TGTGCCATCAGTGACGGTTTGGGGACTAATGAAAAACTGTTTTTT. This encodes CAISDGLGTNEKLFF.

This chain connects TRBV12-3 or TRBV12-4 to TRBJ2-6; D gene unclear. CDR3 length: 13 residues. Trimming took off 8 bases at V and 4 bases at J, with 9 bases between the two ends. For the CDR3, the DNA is TGTGCCAGCGGCAGGTTAGGGGCCAACGTCCTGACTTTC. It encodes CASGRLGANVLTF.

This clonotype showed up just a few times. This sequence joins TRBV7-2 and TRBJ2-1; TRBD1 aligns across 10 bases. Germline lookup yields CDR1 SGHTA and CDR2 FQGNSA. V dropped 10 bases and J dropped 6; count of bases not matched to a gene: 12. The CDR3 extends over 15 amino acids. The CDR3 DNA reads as TGTGCCACCGGCCTGCGGACAGGGGGGGGCAATGAGCAGTTCTTC. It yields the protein CATGLRTGGGNEQFF.

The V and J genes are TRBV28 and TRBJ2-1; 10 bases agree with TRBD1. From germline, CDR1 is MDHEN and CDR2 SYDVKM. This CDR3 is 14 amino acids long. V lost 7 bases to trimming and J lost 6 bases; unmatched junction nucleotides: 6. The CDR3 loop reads CASIPGQGINEQFF. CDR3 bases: TGTGCCAGCATCCCGGGACAGGGGATCAATGAGCAGTTCTTC.

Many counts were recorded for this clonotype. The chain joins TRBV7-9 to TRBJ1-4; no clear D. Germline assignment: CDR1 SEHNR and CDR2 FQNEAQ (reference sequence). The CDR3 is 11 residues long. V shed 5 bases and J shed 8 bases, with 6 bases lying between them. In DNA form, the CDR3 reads TGTGCCAGCAGCACCAGGGAAAAACTGTTTTTT. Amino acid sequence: CASSTREKLFF.

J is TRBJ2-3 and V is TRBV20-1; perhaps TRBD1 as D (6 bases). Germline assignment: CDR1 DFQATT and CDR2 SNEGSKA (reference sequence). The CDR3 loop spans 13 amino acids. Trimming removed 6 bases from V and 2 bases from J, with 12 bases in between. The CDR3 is CSADGQTTDTQYF. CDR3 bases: TGCAGTGCGGACGGACAGACCACAGATACGCAGTATTTT.

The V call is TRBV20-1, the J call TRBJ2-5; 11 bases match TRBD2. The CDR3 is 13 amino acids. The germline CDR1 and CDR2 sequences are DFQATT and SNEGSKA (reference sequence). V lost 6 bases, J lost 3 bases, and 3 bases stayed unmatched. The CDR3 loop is CSAYSGGEETQYF. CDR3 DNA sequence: TGCAGTGCGTATAGCGGGGGGGAAGAGACCCAGTACTTC.

Here the CDR3 DNA reads TGTGCCAGCAGCATACCTAGCGGGATCGGCCCCGGGGAGCTGTTTTTT. This encodes CASSIPSGIGPGELFF. The chain carries TRBV7-3 and TRBJ2-2; TRBD2 aligns across 9 bases. Germline V gene sequence: CDR1 SGHTA, CDR2 FQGTGA. There are 16 residues in the CDR3. Germline trimming cut 5 bases from V and 6 bases from J; bases unmatched to any gene: 10.

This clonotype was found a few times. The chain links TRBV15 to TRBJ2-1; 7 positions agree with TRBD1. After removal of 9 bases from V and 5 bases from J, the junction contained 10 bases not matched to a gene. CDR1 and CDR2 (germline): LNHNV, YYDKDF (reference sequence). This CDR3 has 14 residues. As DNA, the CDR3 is TGTGCCACTACCCGGGACAGAGGTAACAATGAGCAGTTCTTC. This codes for CATTRDRGNNEQFF.

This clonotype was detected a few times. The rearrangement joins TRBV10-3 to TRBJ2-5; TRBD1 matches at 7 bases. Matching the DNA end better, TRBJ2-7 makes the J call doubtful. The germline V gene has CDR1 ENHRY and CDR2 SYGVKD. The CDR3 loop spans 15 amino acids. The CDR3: CAISDGDSVSYEQYF. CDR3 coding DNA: TGTGCCATCAGTGACGGGGACAGTGTCTCCTACGAGCAGTACTTC.

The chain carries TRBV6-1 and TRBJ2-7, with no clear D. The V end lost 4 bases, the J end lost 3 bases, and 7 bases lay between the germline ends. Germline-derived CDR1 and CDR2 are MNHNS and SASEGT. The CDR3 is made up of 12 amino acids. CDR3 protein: CASSVAVYEQYF. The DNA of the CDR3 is TGTGCCAGCAGTGTGGCGGTCTACGAGCAGTACTTC.

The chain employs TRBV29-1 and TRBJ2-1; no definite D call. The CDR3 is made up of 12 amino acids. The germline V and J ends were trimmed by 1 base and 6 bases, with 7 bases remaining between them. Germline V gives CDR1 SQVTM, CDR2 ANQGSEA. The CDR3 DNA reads TGCAGCGTTGAAGCCGGGCCCAATGAGCAGTTCTTC. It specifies CSVEAGPNEQFF.